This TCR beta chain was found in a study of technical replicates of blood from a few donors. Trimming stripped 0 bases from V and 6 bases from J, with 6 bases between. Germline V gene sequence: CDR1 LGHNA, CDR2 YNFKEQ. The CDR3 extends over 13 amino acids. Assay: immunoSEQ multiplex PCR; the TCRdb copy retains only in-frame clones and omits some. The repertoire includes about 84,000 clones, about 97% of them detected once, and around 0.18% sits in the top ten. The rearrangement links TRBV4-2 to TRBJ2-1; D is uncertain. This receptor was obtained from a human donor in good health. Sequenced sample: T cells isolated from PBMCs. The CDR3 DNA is TGTGCCAGCAGCCAAGATACGGGCAATGAGCAGTTCTTC. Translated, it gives CASSQDTGNEQFF.